A single sample gave rise to the 11 T cell receptor beta chains below, sequenced in a study of OX40 agonist ivuxolimab in advanced cancers. Sequenced by immunoSEQ multiplex PCR; TCRdb stores in-frame clones only, minus some. The data contain under 30,000 clones, about 77% of them seen just once; the ten biggest clones take up approximately 1.9%. The specimen comprised CD4+ or CD8+ T cells sorted from blood, sampled in a trial of the OX40 agonist ivuxolimab. These TCRs come from an adult with an advanced solid tumor such as melanoma, head and neck, liver or kidney cancer.

This clone was observed a handful of times. V is TRBV7-9 and J is TRBJ2-1, with unresolved D. There are 18 residues in the CDR3. Germline V lookup: CDR1 SEHNR, CDR2 FQNEAQ (reference sequence). V lost 1 base, J lost 0 bases, and 16 bases lay in between. In nucleotides, the CDR3 is TGTGCCAGCAGCTTAGGTCGAAAGTCAATTAGCTCCTACAATGAGCAGTTCTTC. It translates to CASSLGRKSISSYNEQFF.

The chain employs TRBV4-2 and TRBJ2-1, with TRBD2 matching over 9 bases. J lost 4 bases, V lost 1 base, and 8 bases had no gene match. The CDR3 runs 17 residues. CDR1 and CDR2 from the germline V gene are LGHNA and YNFKEQ. Here the CDR3 reads CASSQGGGRAGYNEQFF. CDR3 DNA sequence: TGTGCCAGCAGCCAAGGGGGCGGGAGGGCCGGATACAATGAGCAGTTCTTC.

This clone was seen once. V gene TRBV19 combines with J gene TRBJ1-5; D gene ambiguous. Germline V CDR1 and CDR2: LNHDA, SQIVND (reference sequence). This CDR3 has 12 amino acids. Trimming cost V 5 bases and J 3 bases, with 5 bases left between them. This chain's CDR3 is CASSDFNQPQHF. The CDR3 DNA sequence: TGTGCCAGTAGTGATTTCAATCAGCCCCAGCATTTT. Complete variable domain (other parts from reference TRBV19 and TRBJ1-5): DGGITQSPKYLFRKEGQNVTLSCEQNLNHDAMYWYRQDPGQGLRLIYYSQIVNDFQKGDIAEGYSVSREKKESFPLTVTSAQKNPTAFYLCASSDFNQPQHFGDGTRLSIL.

This sequence joins TRBV7-9 and TRBJ2-7; TRBD1 or TRBD2 may be the D gene (5 bases each). There are 12 residues in the CDR3. Germline V lookup: CDR1 SEHNR, CDR2 FQNEAQ (reference sequence). V gave up 6 bases and J gave up 2 bases, with 8 bases separating them. CDR3 sequence (DNA): TGTGCCAGCAGTCGGGACGCCTACGAGCAGTACTTC. Translating gives CASSRDAYEQYF.

The chain joins TRBV10-3 to TRBJ1-5, with D perhaps matching TRBD1 (6 bases). Germline V gene lookup returns CDR1 ENHRY and CDR2 SYGVKD. The V end lost 6 bases, the J end lost 5 bases, and 8 bases lay between the germline ends. The CDR3 loop spans 12 amino acids. Written as DNA, the CDR3 is TGTGCCATCAGCCCAGGGGATCAGCCCCAGCATTTT. It encodes CAISPGDQPQHF.

The CDR3 protein is CASSLAFLGAYGYTF. The CDR3 nucleotides read TGTGCCAGCAGCTTGGCCTTTCTAGGGGCCTATGGCTACACCTTC. V and J are TRBV5-6 and TRBJ1-2; TRBD1 might be the D (5 bases). Per the germline V gene, CDR1 is SGHDT and CDR2 is YYEEEE. CDR3 length: 15 amino acids. Trimming pared 0 bases from V and 4 bases from J, leaving 13 bases between.

The gene calls are TRBV30 and TRBJ2-2; tentative D call: TRBD2 (5 bases). V shed 1 base and J shed 7 bases, with 10 bases lying between them. Germline V CDR1 and CDR2: GTSNPN, SVGIG (reference sequence). The CDR3 sequence is 13 residues long. This CDR3 is CAWSEFGSGELFF. The CDR3 DNA reads TGTGCCTGGAGTGAGTTTGGGAGCGGGGAGCTGTTTTTT.

The J gene is TRBJ2-3, the V gene TRBV5-4, with 7 bases aligning to TRBD2. The CDR3 length is 16 residues. V lost 4 bases to trimming and J lost 4 bases; unmatched junction nucleotides: 12. Germline V gives CDR1 SGHNT, CDR2 YYREEE (reference sequence). CDR3 nucleotides: TGTGCCAGCAGCATCCCGACGGGGGGAAGGGCAGATACGCAGTATTTT. As protein: CASSIPTGGRADTQYF.

This clone has just a few counts. The chain couples TRBV10-1 to TRBJ2-1; the D gene could be TRBD1 or TRBD2 (5 bases each). Per germline, CDR1 WNHNN and CDR2 SYGVQD (reference sequence). V was pared by 1 base and J by 5 bases, with 12 bases between. The CDR3 spans 15 residues. For the CDR3, the DNA is TGCGCCAGCAGTGAGTTGGGACCTTTAAACAATGAGCAGTTCTTC. Its translation is CASSELGPLNNEQFF.

This chain connects TRBV18 to TRBJ2-3, with 8 bases identical to TRBD2. V lost 4 bases to trimming and J lost 5 bases; unmatched junction nucleotides: 8. This CDR3 comprises 15 residues. CDR1 and CDR2 from the germline V gene are KGHSH and LQKENI. CDR3 coding DNA: TGTGCCAGCTCACAAACTAGCGGTCAGATAGATACGCAGTATTTT. Protein product: CASSQTSGQIDTQYF.

This sequence joins TRBV5-1 and TRBJ1-6, with D perhaps matching TRBD1 (6 bases). Germline CDR1 is SGHRS and CDR2 is YFSETQ. This CDR3 has 14 residues. Trimming took off 5 bases at V and 8 bases at J, with 14 bases between the two ends. CDR3 amino acids: CASRYDRKDSPLHF. The CDR3 DNA reads TGCGCCAGCAGATATGACAGGAAGGATTCACCCCTCCACTTT.